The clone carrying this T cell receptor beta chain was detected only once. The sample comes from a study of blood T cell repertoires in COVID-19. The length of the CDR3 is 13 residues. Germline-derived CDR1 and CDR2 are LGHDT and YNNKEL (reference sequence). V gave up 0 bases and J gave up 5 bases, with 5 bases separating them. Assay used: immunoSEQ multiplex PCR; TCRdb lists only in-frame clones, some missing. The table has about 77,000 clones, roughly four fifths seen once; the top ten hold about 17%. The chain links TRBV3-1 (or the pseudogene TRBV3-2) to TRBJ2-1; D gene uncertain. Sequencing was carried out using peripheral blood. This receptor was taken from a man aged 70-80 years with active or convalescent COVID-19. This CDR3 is CASSQDLNNEQFF. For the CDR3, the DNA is TGTGCCAGCAGCCAAGATCTTAACAATGAGCAGTTCTTC.